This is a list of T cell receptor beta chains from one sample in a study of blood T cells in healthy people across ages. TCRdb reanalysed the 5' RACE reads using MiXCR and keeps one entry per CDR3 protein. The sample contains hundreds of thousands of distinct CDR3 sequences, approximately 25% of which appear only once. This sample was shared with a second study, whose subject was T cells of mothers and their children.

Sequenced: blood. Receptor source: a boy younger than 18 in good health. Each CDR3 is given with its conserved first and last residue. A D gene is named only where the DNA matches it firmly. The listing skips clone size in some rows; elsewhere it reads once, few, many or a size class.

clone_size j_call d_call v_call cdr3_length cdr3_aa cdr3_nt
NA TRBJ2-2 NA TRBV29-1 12 CSVVGDTGELFF TGCAGCGTTGTCGGGGATACCGGGGAGCTGTTTTTT
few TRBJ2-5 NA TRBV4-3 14 CASSQILGRETQYF TGCGCCAGCAGCCAGATTCTAGGGCGAGAGACCCAGTACTTC
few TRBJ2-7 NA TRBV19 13 CASSIEDRDEQYF TGTGCCAGTAGTATAGAGGACCGAGACGAGCAGTACTTC
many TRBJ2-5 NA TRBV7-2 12 CASSLAGVTQYF TGTGCCAGCAGCTTGGCAGGGGTAACCCAGTACTTC
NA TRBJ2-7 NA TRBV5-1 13 CASSFGSTYEQYF TGCGCCAGCAGCTTTGGGAGTACCTACGAGCAGTACTTC
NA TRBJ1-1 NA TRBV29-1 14 CSVLRQVMNTEAFF TGCAGCGTTTTACGACAGGTCATGAACACTGAAGCTTTCTTT
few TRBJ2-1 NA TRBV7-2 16 CASSLFRSGDYNEQFF TGTGCCAGCAGCTTATTTCGTAGCGGCGACTACAATGAGCAGTTCTTC
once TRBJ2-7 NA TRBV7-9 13 CASSWTAPYEQYF TGTGCCAGCAGCTGGACAGCCCCCTACGAGCAGTACTTC
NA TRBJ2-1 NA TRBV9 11 CASSVRDRVGF TGTGCCAGCAGCGTAAGGGACCGGGTAGGGTTC
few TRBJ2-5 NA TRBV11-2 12 CASSVRGQTQYF TGTGCCAGCAGCGTCAGGGGTCAGACCCAGTACTTC
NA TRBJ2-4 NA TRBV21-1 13 CASSGGFRTIQYF TGTGCCAGCAGCGGGGGGTTCAGGACCATTCAGTACTTC
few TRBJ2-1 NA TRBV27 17 CASSQQGAGSGNNEQFF TGTGCCAGCAGCCAGCAGGGGGCGGGTAGCGGGAACAATGAGCAGTTCTTC
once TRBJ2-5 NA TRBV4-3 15 CASSQDNRGQETQYF TGCGCCAGCAGCCAAGATAATAGGGGGCAAGAGACCCAGTACTTC
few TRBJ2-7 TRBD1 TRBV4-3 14 CASSPGTANYEQYF TGCGCCAGCAGCCCAGGGACAGCCAACTACGAGCAGTACTTC
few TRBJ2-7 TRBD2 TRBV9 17 CASSVEGEAGVRHEQYF TGTGCCAGCAGCGTAGAGGGGGAAGCGGGAGTTCGCCACGAGCAGTACTTC
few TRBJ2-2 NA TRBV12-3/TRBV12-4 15 CASRHRDLNTGELFF TGTGCCAGCAGGCACAGGGACCTGAACACCGGGGAGCTGTTTTTT
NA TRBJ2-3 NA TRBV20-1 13 CSATPDSTDTQYF TGCAGTGCTACCCCCGACAGCACAGATACGCAGTATTTT
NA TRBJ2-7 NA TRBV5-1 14 CASSYTGPSYEQYF TGCGCCAGCAGTTATACCGGGCCAAGCTACGAGCAGTACTTC
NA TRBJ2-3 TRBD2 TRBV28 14 CASSSGLGRGTQYF TGTGCCAGCAGCTCGGGACTAGGACGTGGTACGCAGTATTTT
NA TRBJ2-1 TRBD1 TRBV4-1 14 CASSQDRARNEQFF TGCGCCAGCAGCCAGGACAGGGCCCGCAATGAGCAGTTCTTC
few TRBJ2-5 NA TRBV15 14 CATSRARVQETQYF TGTGCCACCAGCAGAGCCCGGGTTCAAGAGACCCAGTACTTC
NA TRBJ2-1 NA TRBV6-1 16 CASSEESLAAWNEQFF TGTGCCAGCAGTGAAGAAAGTCTCGCCGCCTGGAATGAGCAGTTCTTC
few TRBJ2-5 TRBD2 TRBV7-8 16 CASSLDLGLGQETQYF TGTGCCAGCAGCTTAGACCTGGGACTAGGCCAAGAGACCCAGTACTTC
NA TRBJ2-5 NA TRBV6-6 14 CASSRTMGGETQYF TGTGCCAGCAGTCGTACCATGGGGGGAGAGACCCAGTACTTC
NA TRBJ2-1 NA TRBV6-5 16 CASRDRDRFSYNEQFF TGTGCCAGCAGGGACCGGGACCGCTTCTCCTACAATGAGCAGTTCTTC
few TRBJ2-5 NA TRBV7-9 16 CASSLVGRQIQETQYF TGTGCCAGCAGCTTAGTAGGTCGGCAGATCCAAGAGACCCAGTACTTC
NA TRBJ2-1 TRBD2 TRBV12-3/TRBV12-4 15 CASSPASGRAGEQFF TGTGCCAGCAGTCCAGCTAGCGGGAGGGCAGGTGAGCAGTTCTTC
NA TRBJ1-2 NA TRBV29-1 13 CSVLIADTYGYTF TGCAGCGTCCTTATTGCCGACACCTATGGCTACACCTTC
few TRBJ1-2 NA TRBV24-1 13 CATSDGTNHGYTF TGTGCCACCAGTGATGGGACTAACCATGGCTACACCTTC
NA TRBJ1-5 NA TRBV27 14 CASSLTVTNQPQHF TGTGCCAGCAGTTTAACAGTCACCAATCAGCCCCAGCATTTT
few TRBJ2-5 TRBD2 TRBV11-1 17 CASSFLGSGRASETQYF TGTGCCAGCAGCTTCCTGGGTAGCGGGAGGGCCAGTGAGACCCAGTACTTC
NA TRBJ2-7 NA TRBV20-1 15 CSARGTQAFAYEQYF TGCAGTGCTAGAGGTACTCAGGCTTTCGCGTACGAGCAGTACTTC
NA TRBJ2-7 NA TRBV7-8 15 CASSLATSLAYEQYF TGTGCCAGCAGCTTAGCGACCTCCTTGGCCTACGAGCAGTACTTC
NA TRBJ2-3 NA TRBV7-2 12 CAGRTSTDTQYF TGTGCCGGCCGGACTAGCACAGATACGCAGTATTTT
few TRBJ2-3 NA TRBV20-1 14 CSARRIAVTDTQYF TGCAGTGCTAGGAGGATAGCGGTCACAGATACGCAGTATTTT
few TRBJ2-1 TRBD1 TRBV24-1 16 CATSERTGGAYNEQFF TGTGCCACCAGTGAGCGTACAGGGGGCGCGTACAATGAGCAGTTCTTC
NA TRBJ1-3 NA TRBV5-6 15 CASSFIRGAGNTIYF TGTGCCAGCAGCTTCATCAGGGGAGCAGGAAACACCATATATTTT
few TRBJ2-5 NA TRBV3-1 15 CASSQSGTGMETQYF TGTGCCAGCAGCCAATCCGGAACAGGGATGGAGACCCAGTACTTC
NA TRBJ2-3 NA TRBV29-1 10 CSVEQDTQYF TGCAGCGTTGAGCAGGATACGCAGTATTTT
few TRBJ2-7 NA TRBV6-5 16 CASSYSRKSGLAEQYF TGTGCCAGCAGTTACTCGAGAAAGTCAGGGCTGGCCGAGCAGTACTTC
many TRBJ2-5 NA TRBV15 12 CATSRVGETQYF TGTGCCACCAGCAGAGTCGGAGAGACCCAGTACTTC